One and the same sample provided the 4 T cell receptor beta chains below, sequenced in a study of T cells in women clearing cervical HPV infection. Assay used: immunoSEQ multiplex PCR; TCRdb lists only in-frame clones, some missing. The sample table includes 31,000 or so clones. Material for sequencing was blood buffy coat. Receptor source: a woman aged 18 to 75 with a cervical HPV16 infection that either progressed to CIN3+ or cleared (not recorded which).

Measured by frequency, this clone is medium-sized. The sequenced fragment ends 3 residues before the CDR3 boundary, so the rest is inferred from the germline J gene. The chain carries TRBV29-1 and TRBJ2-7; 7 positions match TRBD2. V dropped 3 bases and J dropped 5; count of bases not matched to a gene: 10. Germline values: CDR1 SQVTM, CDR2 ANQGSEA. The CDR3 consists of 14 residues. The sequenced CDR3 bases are TGCAGCGTTGATAACCCCCGGACTAGGAACGAG. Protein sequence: CSVDNPRTRNE. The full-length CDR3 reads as CSVDNPRTRNEQYF.

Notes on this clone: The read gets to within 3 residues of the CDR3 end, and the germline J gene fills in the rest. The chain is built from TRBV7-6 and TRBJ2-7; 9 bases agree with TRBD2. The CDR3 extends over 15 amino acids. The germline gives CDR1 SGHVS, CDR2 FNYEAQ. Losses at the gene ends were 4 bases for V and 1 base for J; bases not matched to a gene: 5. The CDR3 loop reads CASSYIAGASYEQYF. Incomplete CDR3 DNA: TGTGCCAGCAGCTACATAGCGGGAGCGTCCTACGAG.

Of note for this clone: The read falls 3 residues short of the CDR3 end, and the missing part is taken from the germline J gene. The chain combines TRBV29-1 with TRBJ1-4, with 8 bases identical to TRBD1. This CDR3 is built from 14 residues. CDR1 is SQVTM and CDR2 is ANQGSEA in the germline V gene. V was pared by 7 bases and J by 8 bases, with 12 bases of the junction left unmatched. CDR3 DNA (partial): TGCAGCGCCGAGGTCGGGACAGGTGGGGAAAAA. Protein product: CSAEVGTGGEK. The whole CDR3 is CSAEVGTGGEKLFF.

This CDR3 is CASSLEGGELFF. CDR3 DNA, as far as it was read: TGTGCCAGCAGCTTAGAGGGCGGGGAG. The rearrangement uses TRBV7-3 and TRBJ2-2, with a weak D call TRBD2 (5 bases). The read ends 3 residues shy of where the CDR3 ends; the end is completed using the germline J gene. The CDR3 loop spans 12 amino acids. Germline V lookup: CDR1 SGHTA, CDR2 FQGTGA. The V end was cut by 2 bases, the J end by 7 bases, with 5 bases between. Supplemented by reference TRBV7-3 and TRBJ2-2, the full variable domain reads GAGVSQTPSNKVTEKGKYVELRCDPISGHTALYWYRQSLGQGPEFLIYFQGTGAADDSGLPNDRFFAVRPEGSVSTLKIQRTERGDSAVYLCASSLEGGELFFGEGSRLTVL.